This T cell receptor (beta chain) originates from a study of radiation and T cells in renal cell carcinoma. As to time point: blood 2 weeks post-SBRT. Treatment defined: 15 Gy SBRT to primary tumor, nephrectomy 4 weeks later. Sequencing used immunoSEQ multiplex PCR; TCRdb keeps in-frame clones, though not all of them. The sample shows some 150,000 clones, roughly 89% of them seen only once. Trimming left V 3 bases short and J 2 bases short, with 11 bases between. CDR1 is SGHTA, CDR2 FQGNSA, per germline. The CDR3 consists of 14 residues. The genes are TRBV7-2 and TRBJ2-7; possible D gene TRBD2, 5 bases. The material sequenced was blood, taken from a patient whose treatment included radiotherapy and nephrectomy. This receptor was obtained from a woman aged 45-59 years with renal cell carcinoma. This CDR3 reads CASSFSTGAYEQYF. The CDR3 bases are TGTGCCAGCAGCTTTTCTACCGGGGCCTACGAGCAGTACTTC.